One sample yielded the 30 T cell receptor beta chains listed below, sequenced in a study of T-cell reconstitution after alpha-beta-depleted transplantation in children listed by TCRdb under 2016. The treatment or condition label, read with the paper, signifies: allogeneic hematopoietic cell transplantation with graft depleted of TCRalphabeta T cells and CD19 B cells. The protocol used for the library was PCR. Sequenced using an Illumina HiSeq 2500. TCR libraries were prepared with molecular barcoding, using unique molecular identifiers to normalize TCRbeta repertoire quantification. The public reads were run again by TCRdb, first through fastp at Q25 and then through MiXCR, and only productive beta chains were kept. Every distinct CDR3 protein forms one entry, paired with its most common genes and DNA. In this sample the table shows about 440,000 distinct CDR3 sequences, about 40% of which occur a single time. The leading ten clones occupy approximately 30% of the sample.

The sequenced sample was PBMCs, obtained before TCRalphabeta/CD19-depleted stem cell transplant. The origin of the receptors is a girl between 2 and 10 years old with aplastic anemia, due to receive a stem cell transplant.

The V gene is TRBV6-1, the J gene TRBJ2-2; TRBD1 matches at 8 bases. CDR1 is MNHNS, CDR2 SASEGT, per germline. This CDR3 is 16 amino acids long. V dropped 4 bases and J dropped 2; count of bases not matched to a gene: 6. The CDR3: CASSAQGARNTGELFF. The DNA of the CDR3 is TGTGCCAGCAGTGCTCAGGGGGCGAGAAACACCGGGGAGCTGTTTTTT.

The rearrangement joins TRBV6-2 or TRBV6-3 to TRBJ2-7; D gene unclear. V was clipped by 6 bases and J by 2 bases, with 11 bases between them. This CDR3 spans 13 amino acids. Germline CDR1 and CDR2: MNHEY and SVGEGT. The CDR3: CASSSDMTYEQYF. CDR3 nucleotide sequence: TGTGCCAGCAGCTCCGACATGACCTACGAGCAGTACTTC.

Only one count was recorded for this clonotype. The chain couples TRBV20-1 to TRBJ2-3, with a weak D call TRBD2 (5 bases). The CDR3 has 14 residues. Germline assignment: CDR1 DFQATT and CDR2 SNEGSKA (reference sequence). Trimming pared 3 bases from V and 1 base from J, leaving 11 bases between. Here the CDR3 DNA reads TGCAGTGCTAGCCGATCCGGGGGCACAGATACGCAGTATTTT. This sequence encodes CSASRSGGTDTQYF.

This clonotype has only one observation. The chain employs TRBV6-1 and TRBJ2-1; TRBD2 aligns across 11 bases. CDR1 is MNHNS, CDR2 SASEGT, per germline. V lost 10 bases to trimming and J lost 1 base; unmatched junction nucleotides: 3. The CDR3 runs to 14 residues. CDR3 DNA: TGTGCCACACTAGCGGGAGTATCCTACAATGAGCAGTTCTTC. Translating it yields CATLAGVSYNEQFF.

This chain connects TRBV10-1 to TRBJ2-3, with 13 bases that match TRBD2. The CDR3 contains 20 residues. Trimming took 2 bases from V and 4 from J; bases not matched to a gene: 15. Germline V gene data show CDR1 as WNHNN and CDR2 as SYGVQD (reference sequence). The CDR3, as DNA: TGCGCCAGCAGTGAGACGCTACTAGCGGGAGGGCCCTTAATGGCAGATACGCAGTATTTT. Translated, it gives CASSETLLAGGPLMADTQYF.

This clonotype appeared once. This sequence joins TRBV6-1 and TRBJ2-1; maybe TRBD2 (5 bases). This CDR3 has 15 amino acids. V was trimmed by 6 bases and J by 4 bases, leaving 16 bases between them. Germline CDR1 and CDR2: MNHNS and SASEGT. This CDR3 reads CASSADTSLYNEQFF. In nucleotides, the CDR3 is TGTGCCAGCAGCGCCGATACTAGTTTGTACAATGAGCAGTTCTTC.

In this sample, this clonotype turned up once. The genes are TRBV29-1 and TRBJ2-1; 10 bases align to TRBD1. This CDR3 contains 15 residues. J was trimmed by 4 bases and V by 6 bases; bases with no gene match: 9. Germline CDR1 is SQVTM and CDR2 is ANQGSEA. CDR3 in amino acids: CSVIPGQGLYNEQFF. CDR3 nucleotides: TGCAGCGTCATTCCGGGACAGGGGCTGTACAATGAGCAGTTCTTC.

This clonotype was found many times. This chain joins TRBV2 and TRBJ2-5, with TRBD1 identical over 9 bases. The CDR3 is 15 amino acids. V was pared by 0 bases and J by 4 bases, with 3 bases of the junction left unmatched. The V gene's germline CDR1 is SNHLY and CDR2 FYNNEI. CDR3 bases: TGTGCCAGCAGTGAAGCCCAGGGACAGGGAGAGACCCAGTACTTC. This translates into CASSEAQGQGETQYF. The full variable domain, with the rest looked up from reference TRBV2 and TRBJ2-5, is EPEVTQTPSHQVTQMGQEVILRCVPISNHLYFYWYRQILGQKVEFLVSFYNNEISEKSEIFDDQFSVERPDGSNFTLKIRSTKLEDSAMYFCASSEAQGQGETQYFGPGTRLLVL.

This clonotype came up many times. V is TRBV29-1 and J is TRBJ2-2, with 10 bases lining up with TRBD1. Looked up from germline, CDR1 is SQVTM and CDR2 is ANQGSEA. J gave up 4 bases and V 4 bases, and 15 bases lay outside the gene matches. The CDR3 has 18 residues. In DNA form, the CDR3 reads TGCAGCGTTGCGTTCTTGACAGGGGGCGCGGGGGGCACCGGGGAGCTGTTTTTT. Translated, it gives CSVAFLTGGAGGTGELFF.

This clonotype was picked up many times. The DNA for the CDR3 is TGTGCCAGCAGCTTGGGACAGGGGGCACAAGAGACCCAGTACTTC. As protein: CASSLGQGAQETQYF. V gene TRBV7-9 combines with J gene TRBJ2-5; TRBD1 agrees at 12 bases. The CDR3 has 15 amino acids. V shed 3 bases, J shed 2 bases, and the junction held 1 base outside the gene matches. Germline-derived CDR1 and CDR2 are SEHNR and FQNEAQ (reference sequence).

The table lists this clonotype with many counts. V is TRBV12-3 or TRBV12-4 and J is TRBJ2-3; D is ambiguous. This CDR3 has 12 residues. Between the trimmed V and J ends, which lost 3 bases and 4 bases, there was a span of 5 bases. Written as DNA, the CDR3 is TGTGCCAGCAGTTTGCCCCCAGATACGCAGTATTTT. It specifies CASSLPPDTQYF.

The chain combines TRBV11-2 with TRBJ2-4, with D possibly matching TRBD2 (5 bases). The CDR3 runs 14 residues. Germline assignment: CDR1 SGHAT and CDR2 FQNNGV. The V end was cut by 4 bases, the J end by 7 bases, with 14 bases between. Here the CDR3 DNA reads TGTGCCAGCAGCTCGGTCTCTCGGGATAACATTCAGTACTTC. It specifies CASSSVSRDNIQYF.

In its sample, this clonotype was seen many times. The chain links TRBV18 to TRBJ2-7; TRBD2 aligns across 10 bases. This CDR3 is 16 amino acids long. Germline CDR1 and CDR2: KGHSH and LQKENI. The V segment lost 6 bases and the J segment 2 bases; nucleotides outside the gene matches: 10. The CDR3 region is CASSLYLAGETYEQYF. CDR3 coding DNA: TGTGCCAGCTCGCTATATCTAGCGGGAGAGACCTACGAGCAGTACTTC.

This clonotype was recorded a few times. The chain links TRBV4-1 to TRBJ2-7; D might be TRBD1 or TRBD2, each matching 5 bases. Between the trimmed V and J ends, which lost 4 bases and 4 bases, there was a span of 20 bases. The CDR3 sequence is 16 residues long. Germline V gives CDR1 MGHRA, CDR2 YSYEKL. The CDR3 DNA follows: TGCGCCAGCAGCCCAATTCGGGGTGGGGGTTTGTACGAGCAGTACTTC. Its protein is CASSPIRGGGLYEQYF.

This chain joins TRBV18 and TRBJ2-2, with 9 bases identical to TRBD2. The CDR3 totals 17 residues. V lost 6 bases, J lost 7 bases, and 15 bases stayed unmatched. The germline V gene has CDR1 KGHSH and CDR2 LQKENI. The CDR3 bases are TGTGCCAGCTCTCGGGCTTATAGCGGGAGATTCGACGGGGAGCTGTTTTTT. Residues: CASSRAYSGRFDGELFF.

This clonotype was seen at least ten times. V gene TRBV29-1 combines with J gene TRBJ2-1; TRBD2 matches 8 bases. V lost 0 bases to trimming and J lost 5 bases; unmatched junction nucleotides: 6. The germline CDR1 and CDR2 sequences are SQVTM and ANQGSEA. The CDR3 extends over 15 amino acids. The CDR3 sequence is CSVEDIRGGNNEQFF. CDR3 nucleotide sequence: TGCAGCGTTGAAGATATTCGGGGGGGCAACAATGAGCAGTTCTTC.

This clonotype has at least ten counts. The chain links TRBV4-1 to TRBJ2-3; a weak D match, TRBD2 (5 bases). The CDR3 runs to 19 residues. Trimming took 1 base from V and 0 from J, leaving 20 bases between them. From germline, CDR1 is MGHRA and CDR2 YSYEKL. CDR3 nucleotides: TGCGCCAGCAGCCAAGGGAAAGGTCAGCGGCGAATTAGCACAGATACGCAGTATTTT. It encodes CASSQGKGQRRISTDTQYF.

This chain joins TRBV28 and TRBJ1-1; 7 positions match TRBD1. Germline CDR1 reads MDHEN; CDR2 reads SYDVKM. The CDR3 loop spans 17 amino acids. J lost 1 base, V lost 6 bases, and 14 bases had no gene match. The CDR3 region is CASRNNRDRGQNTEAFF. CDR3 DNA: TGTGCCAGCAGGAACAACCGGGACAGAGGTCAGAACACTGAAGCTTTCTTT.

V gene TRBV20-1 combines with J gene TRBJ2-5; no clear D gene. The germline gives CDR1 DFQATT, CDR2 SNEGSKA (reference sequence). The CDR3 is made up of 12 amino acids. V dropped 5 bases and J dropped 1 base, with 8 bases sitting between them. The CDR3 DNA sequence: TGCAGTGCTCGTAGGAGCCAAGAGACCCAGTACTTC. This translates into CSARRSQETQYF.

J is TRBJ2-7 and V is TRBV5-1; no definite D call. Trimming pared 0 bases from V and 2 bases from J, leaving 9 bases between. The germline CDR1 and CDR2 sequences are SGHRS and YFSETQ. The CDR3 loop spans 14 amino acids. CDR3 nucleotide sequence: TGCGCCAGCAGCTTGGCCACAGACGCCTACGAGCAGTACTTC. It is translated as CASSLATDAYEQYF.

The table lists this clonotype with a few counts. The chain carries TRBV20-1 and TRBJ2-1; perhaps TRBD2 as D (5 bases). V was pared by 6 bases and J by 9 bases, with 21 bases between. CDR3 length: 14 residues. CDR1 DFQATT and CDR2 SNEGSKA come from the germline V gene (reference sequence). The CDR3 nucleotides are TGCAGTGCGGAAGGGATGACGGGAAAAAGTGAGCAGTTCTTC. It encodes CSAEGMTGKSEQFF.

This clonotype showed up just a few times. This rearrangement joins TRBV27 to TRBJ2-7, with 9 positions matching TRBD1. The CDR3 spans 16 residues. Germline-derived CDR1 and CDR2 are MNHEY and SMNVEV (reference sequence). The junction had 10 bases not matched to a gene; V was cut back by 4 bases and J by 3 bases. The CDR3 is CASSSLSRQGGYEQYF. For the CDR3, the DNA is TGTGCCAGCAGTTCGCTCAGCCGACAGGGGGGCTACGAGCAGTACTTC.

This clonotype appeared many times. V is TRBV27 and J is TRBJ2-7, with D tentatively TRBD1 (5 bases). The germline V and J ends were trimmed by 3 bases and 5 bases, with 14 bases remaining between them. This CDR3 contains 14 residues. In germline, CDR1 is MNHEY, CDR2 SMNVEV (reference sequence). The CDR3 loop is CASSLSPGPNEQYF. The CDR3 DNA is TGTGCCAGCAGTTTGAGTCCAGGGCCCAACGAGCAGTACTTC.

The rearrangement uses TRBV20-1 and TRBJ1-2; D is uncertain. V dropped 1 base and J dropped 8 bases, with 11 bases sitting between them. The CDR3 contains 12 residues. Germline-derived CDR1 and CDR2 are DFQATT and SNEGSKA (reference sequence). This chain's CDR3 is CSARGSERGYTF. The CDR3 DNA reads as TGCAGTGCTAGAGGATCCGAACGGGGCTACACCTTC.

This clonotype showed up just once. The chain employs TRBV4-1 and TRBJ2-3; D could derive from TRBD1 or TRBD2 (6 bases each). The V end lost 4 bases, the J end lost 2 bases, and 25 bases lay between the germline ends. The CDR3 contains 19 residues. The germline gives CDR1 MGHRA, CDR2 YSYEKL. The CDR3 coding sequence is TGCGCCAGCAGCCTCCCCGCGGGAACGGGGGCTGCGGCCACAGATACGCAGTATTTT. This codes for CASSLPAGTGAAATDTQYF.

The V call is TRBV20-1, the J call TRBJ2-1; D gene unclear. This CDR3 has 14 residues. Trimming pared 2 bases from V and 9 bases from J, leaving 17 bases between. From germline, CDR1 is DFQATT and CDR2 SNEGSKA (reference sequence). Written as DNA, the CDR3 is TGCAGTGCTAGAAGTAATATGGAGTATAGTGAGCAGTTCTTC. Translated: CSARSNMEYSEQFF.

There are a few counts of this clonotype. V is TRBV15 and J is TRBJ2-7; D uncertain. CDR1 is LNHNV and CDR2 is YYDKDF in the germline V gene (reference sequence). Trimming left V 3 bases short and J 3 bases short, with 6 bases between. The CDR3 covers 12 residues. The CDR3 DNA follows: TGTGCCACCAGCAGGGCCGGCTACGAGCAGTACTTC. Translating gives CATSRAGYEQYF.

This clonotype was observed at least ten times. This chain links TRBV5-1 with TRBJ2-5, with D possibly being TRBD2 (6 bases). The CDR3 is 15 residues long. Trimming pared 7 bases from V and 5 bases from J, leaving 21 bases between. CDR1 and CDR2 from the germline V gene are SGHRS and YFSETQ. CDR3 in DNA: TGCGCCAGCTCCCGGCGGGGAGACCTGTGGGAGACCCAGTACTTC. It is translated as CASSRRGDLWETQYF.

This clonotype turned up a few times. The chain carries TRBV20-1 and TRBJ2-3; D might be TRBD1 or TRBD2, each matching 7 bases. With 3 bases removed from V and 4 bases from J, the gap between germline ends came to 23 bases. CDR3 length: 17 amino acids. Germline CDR1 and CDR2: DFQATT and SNEGSKA (reference sequence). The CDR3 DNA reads as TGCAGTGCTAGTGCACAGGGGTATGGGAGGGGGGCAGATACGCAGTATTTT. This gives the protein CSASAQGYGRGADTQYF.

The chain recombines TRBV6-1 with TRBJ2-3, with D unclear. Trimming removed 7 bases from V and 4 bases from J, with 12 bases in between. Looked up from germline, CDR1 is MNHNS and CDR2 is SASEGT. This CDR3 comprises 13 residues. The CDR3 protein is CASMRQRADTQYF. The CDR3 region has the DNA TGTGCCAGCATGCGGCAAAGGGCAGATACGCAGTATTTT.